The rows below give T cell receptor beta chains drawn from one sample of a study of CD8+CD57+ T cells in acquired aplastic anemia. One entry per CDR3 protein, called by TCRdb with MiXCR from the reads. The table has about 400,000 distinct CDR3 sequences, about two thirds seen once; the top ten hold less than 4%. Sequenced input: sorted CD4+, CD8+, or CD8+CD57+ T cells (not recorded which) from PBMCs. The source is a human donor in good health, serving as a control. CDR3s include the opening cysteine and the closing phenylalanine or tryptophan.

v_gene	CDR3aa
TRBV12-3/TRBV12-4	CASSLEGQGRETQYF
TRBV11-2	CASSSWVVDEQYF
TRBV2	CASSEELDTQYF
TRBV24-1	CATSDSLRSTDALYF
TRBV7-7	CASRDQVQETQYFF
TRBV20-1	CSARDPRTGPFSTDTQYF
TRBV12-3/TRBV12-4	CASGGAVEQYF
TRBV11-2	CASSLGLSYNEQFF
TRBV7-2	CASSVETQYFRPGF
TRBV10-1	CASSHLAGGRDYEQYF
TRBV7-2	CASRPPGQGMGNTIYF
TRBV7-2	CASMRYARTPGSYYF
TRBV10-3	CAISGKGDQPQHF
TRBV5-6	CASSFLPGQVSDQPQHF
TRBV9	CASSGDSAGSPVLTF
TRBV24-1	CATSDFGAGGYEQFF
TRBV20-1	CSASRVHGTGIEQFF
TRBV5-1	CASSLEGSYGYTF